These 14 T cell receptor beta chains originate from one sample sequenced in a study of blood T cell repertoires in COVID-19. Assay used: immunoSEQ multiplex PCR; TCRdb lists only in-frame clones, some missing. Found here are under 250,000 clones, under 90% of them singletons; the top ten hold under 7%. Sequenced: peripheral blood. Source of these receptors: a man in his sixties who had recovered from COVID-19.

The J gene is TRBJ2-1, the V gene TRBV7-3; maybe TRBD1 (6 bases). Germline-derived CDR1 and CDR2 are SGHTA and FQGTGA. The V and J ends lost 0 bases and 6 bases respectively, with 12 bases between them. This CDR3 has 15 residues. CDR3 nucleotides: TGTGCCAGCAGCTTAACCAGGGGCACACGCAATGAGCAGTTCTTC. The encoded protein is CASSLTRGTRNEQFF.

About this clone itself: In the same sample, other DNA sequences code for this CDR3. This chain joins TRBV6-5 and TRBJ1-1; D is possibly TRBD1 (5 bases). The CDR3 covers 14 residues. V dropped 2 bases and J dropped 1 base, with 8 bases sitting between them. CDR1 MNHEY and CDR2 SVGAGI come from the germline V gene. The CDR3 sequence is CASSYRTGNTEAFF. The CDR3 DNA reads TGTGCCAGCAGTTACCGTACAGGGAACACTGAAGCTTTCTTT.

The CDR3 nucleotides are TGTGCCAGTAGTATAGAGACTAGCGTCGGGGAGCTGTTTTTT. The encoded protein is CASSIETSVGELFF. The gene calls are TRBV19 and TRBJ2-2; 8 bases are a match to TRBD2. The junction had 1 base not matched to a gene; V was cut back by 0 bases and J by 7 bases. CDR1 LNHDA and CDR2 SQIVND come from the germline V gene (reference sequence). The CDR3 loop spans 14 amino acids. Drawing the rest from reference TRBV19 and TRBJ2-2, the complete variable domain is DGGITQSPKYLFRKEGQNVTLSCEQNLNHDAMYWYRQDPGQGLRLIYYSQIVNDFQKGDIAEGYSVSREKKESFPLTVTSAQKNPTAFYLCASSIETSVGELFFGEGSRLTVL.

J is TRBJ2-1 and V is TRBV7-3, with a tentative D call TRBD1 (6 bases). CDR1 and CDR2 from the germline V gene are SGHTA and FQGTGA. This CDR3 has 14 amino acids. V was clipped by 7 bases and J by 3 bases, with 13 bases between them. The CDR3 nucleotides read TGTGCCAGCACCCTAGGCAGGGGCTACAATGAGCAGTTCTTC. Protein: CASTLGRGYNEQFF.

The chain links TRBV6-7 to TRBJ2-3; 10 nucleotides align to TRBD2. TRBV6-7 is marked as an open reading frame, function uncertain. There are 15 residues in the CDR3. Trimming at V came to 2 bases and at J to 9 bases, leaving 8 bases not matched to a gene. Written as DNA, the CDR3 is TGTGCCAGCAGTTACCCAGCCGGACTAGCGGTAACGCAGTATTTT. Translation: CASSYPAGLAVTQYF.

The CDR3 loop reads CASSALTGTGELFF. DNA of the CDR3: TGTGCCAGCAGCGCTTTGACAGGCACCGGGGAGCTGTTTTTT. The rearrangement uses TRBV9 and TRBJ2-2; TRBD1 might be the D (6 bases). The ends were cut back, 3 bases at V and 4 bases at J, with 10 bases in the middle. Germline values: CDR1 SGDLS, CDR2 YYNGEE. The CDR3 is 14 amino acids. Full variable domain (remainder filled in from reference TRBV9 and TRBJ2-2): DSGVTQTPKHLITATGQRVTLRCSPRSGDLSVYWYQQSLDQGLQFLIQYYNGEERAKGNILERFSAQQFPDLHSELNLSSLELGDSALYFCASSALTGTGELFFGEGSRLTVL.

The chain joins TRBV2 to TRBJ1-6, with unresolved D. The CDR3 extends over 15 amino acids. In germline, CDR1 is SNHLY, CDR2 FYNNEI. Trimming removed 0 bases at V and 7 bases at J, with 10 bases between. Here the CDR3 DNA reads TGTGCCAGCAGTGAAGCGCAAGGAGGCAATTCACCCCTCCACTTT. Encoded protein: CASSEAQGGNSPLHF.

The chain recombines TRBV9 with TRBJ2-5; 9 positions match TRBD2. The CDR3 totals 14 residues. The V and J ends lost 3 bases and 4 bases, in that order; junction bases with no gene match: 4. Germline CDR1 reads SGDLS; CDR2 reads YYNGEE. DNA of the CDR3: TGTGCCAGCAGCGAGCGGGGGGCCATAGAGACCCAGTACTTC. Amino acids: CASSERGAIETQYF.

The chain combines TRBV19 with TRBJ1-5; D unclear. CDR1 LNHDA and CDR2 SQIVND come from the germline V gene (reference sequence). CDR3 length: 13 amino acids. The germline V and J ends were trimmed by 3 bases and 5 bases, with 8 bases remaining between them. DNA of the CDR3: TGTGCCAGTAGTATTACAGCAGATCAGCCCCAGCATTTT. This translates into CASSITADQPQHF.

This rearrangement joins TRBV6-1 to TRBJ2-7; 8 bases fit TRBD2. The CDR3 is made up of 16 amino acids. Looked up from germline, CDR1 is MNHNS and CDR2 is SASEGT. Unmatched junction bases numbered 11, after V lost 2 bases and J lost 5 bases. The CDR3 nucleotides are TGTGCCAGCAGTGAATCTGGTCGGGGGGGCCATCACGAGCAGTACTTC. It encodes CASSESGRGGHHEQYF.

The chain has TRBV5-1 and TRBJ1-2; D remains ambiguous. Germline V gene data show CDR1 as SGHRS and CDR2 as YFSETQ. V lost 0 bases to trimming and J lost 7 bases, with 13 bases between them. This CDR3 spans 14 amino acids. The CDR3 sequence: CASSLAASEGGYTF. The DNA for the CDR3 is TGCGCCAGCAGCTTGGCAGCGTCCGAAGGTGGCTACACCTTC.

This sequence joins TRBV27 and TRBJ2-2; 9 bases are a match to TRBD1. The germline V gene has CDR1 MNHEY and CDR2 SMNVEV (reference sequence). The CDR3 runs 15 residues. The V and J ends lost 3 bases and 4 bases, in that order; junction bases with no gene match: 3. The CDR3 spells CASSFATGGTGELFF. CDR3 coding DNA: TGTGCCAGCAGTTTCGCGACAGGGGGCACCGGGGAGCTGTTTTTT.

V usage is TRBV5-1 and J usage is TRBJ2-7, with D hard to call. CDR1 is SGHRS and CDR2 is YFSETQ in the germline V gene. CDR3 length: 12 amino acids. V lost 1 base, J lost 2 bases, and 4 bases lay in between. This chain's CDR3 is CASSLITYEQYF. CDR3 nucleotide sequence: TGCGCCAGCAGCTTGATTACCTACGAGCAGTACTTC.

The gene calls are TRBV5-6 and TRBJ2-2; maybe TRBD1 (5 bases). This CDR3 has 16 residues. The V end lost 4 bases, the J end lost 3 bases, and 16 bases lay between the germline ends. Per germline, CDR1 SGHDT and CDR2 YYEEEE. For the CDR3, the DNA is TGTGCCAGCAGCCCCAAACTATCAGGGTACACCGGGGAGCTGTTTTTT. It codes for CASSPKLSGYTGELFF.